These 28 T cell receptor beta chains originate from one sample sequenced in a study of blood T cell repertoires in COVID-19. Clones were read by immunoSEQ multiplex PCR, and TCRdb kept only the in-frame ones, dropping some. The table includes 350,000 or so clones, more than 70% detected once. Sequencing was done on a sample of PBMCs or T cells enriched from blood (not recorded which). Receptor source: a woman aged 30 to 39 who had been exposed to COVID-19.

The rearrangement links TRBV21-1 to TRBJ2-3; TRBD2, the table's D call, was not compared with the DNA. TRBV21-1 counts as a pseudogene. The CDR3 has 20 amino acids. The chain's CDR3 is CASSNPEGPGLARRTDTQYF. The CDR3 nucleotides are TGTGCCAGCAGCAACCCTGAGGGGCCTGGACTAGCAAGACGCACAGATACGCAGTATTTT.

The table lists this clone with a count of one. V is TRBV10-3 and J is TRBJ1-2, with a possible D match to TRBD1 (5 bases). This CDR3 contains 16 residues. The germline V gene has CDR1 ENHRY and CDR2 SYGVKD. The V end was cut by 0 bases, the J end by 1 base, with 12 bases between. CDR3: CAISESRDSINYGYTF. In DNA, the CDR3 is TGTGCCATCAGTGAGTCGAGGGACTCCATTAACTATGGCTACACCTTC.

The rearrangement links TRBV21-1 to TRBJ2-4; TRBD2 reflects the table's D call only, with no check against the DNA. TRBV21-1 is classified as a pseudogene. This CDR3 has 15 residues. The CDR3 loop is CASSGGEVVKNIQYF. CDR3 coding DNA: TGTGCCAGCAGCGGGGGGGAGGTGGTCAAAAACATTCAGTACTTC.

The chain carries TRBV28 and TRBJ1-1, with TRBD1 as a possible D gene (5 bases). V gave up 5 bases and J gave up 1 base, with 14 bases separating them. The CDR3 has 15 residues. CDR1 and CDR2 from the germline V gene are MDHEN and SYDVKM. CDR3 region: CASSPTTVWNTEAFF. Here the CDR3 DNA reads TGTGCCAGCAGTCCTACGACAGTTTGGAACACTGAAGCTTTCTTT.

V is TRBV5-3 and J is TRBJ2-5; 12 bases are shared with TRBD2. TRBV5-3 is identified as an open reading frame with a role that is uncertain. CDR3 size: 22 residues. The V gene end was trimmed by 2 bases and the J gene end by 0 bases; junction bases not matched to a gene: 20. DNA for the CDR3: TGTGCCAGAAGCTTTTGGGTAGGGGGTGTCCTAGCGGGAGGGCCAAACCAAGAGACCCAGTACTTC. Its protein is CARSFWVGGVLAGGPNQETQYF.

This chain's CDR3 is CAWSVAREQYF. DNA for the CDR3: TGTGCCTGGAGTGTAGCACGGGAGCAGTACTTC. The rearrangement uses TRBV30 and TRBJ2-7, with no clear D. The CDR3 length is 11 residues. Germline CDR1 reads GTSNPN; CDR2 reads SVGIG (reference sequence). V lost 0 bases and J 7 bases, leaving 7 bases between the germline ends. Full variable domain (outside the CDR3, taken from reference TRBV30 and TRBJ2-7): SQTIHQWPATLVQPVGSPLSLECTVEGTSNPNLYWYRQAAGRGLQLLFYSVGIGQISSEVPQNLSASRPQDRQFILSSKKLLLSDSGFYLCAWSVAREQYFGPGTRLTVT.

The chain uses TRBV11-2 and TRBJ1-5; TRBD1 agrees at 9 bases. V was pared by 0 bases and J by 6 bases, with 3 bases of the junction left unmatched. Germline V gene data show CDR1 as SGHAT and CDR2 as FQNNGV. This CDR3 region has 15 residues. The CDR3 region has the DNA TGTGCCAGCAGCTTAGAACAGGGGGCAGGTCAGCCCCAGCATTTT. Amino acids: CASSLEQGAGQPQHF.

DNA of the CDR3: TGTGCCTGGAGTGTACTGGGGCCCTATGGCTACACCTTC. Its translation is CAWSVLGPYGYTF. The rearrangement links TRBV30 to TRBJ1-2; possible D gene TRBD1, 5 bases. Germline-derived CDR1 and CDR2 are GTSNPN and SVGIG (reference sequence). The V and J ends lost 0 bases and 4 bases respectively, with 9 bases between them. The CDR3 sequence is 13 residues long.

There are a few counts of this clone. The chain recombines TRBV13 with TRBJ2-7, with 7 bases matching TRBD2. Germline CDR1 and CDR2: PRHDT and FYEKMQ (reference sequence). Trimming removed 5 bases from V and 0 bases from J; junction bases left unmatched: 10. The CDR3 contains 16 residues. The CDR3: CASSGRESGNSYEQYF. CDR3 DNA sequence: TGTGCCAGCAGCGGCCGAGAAAGCGGGAACTCCTACGAGCAGTACTTC.

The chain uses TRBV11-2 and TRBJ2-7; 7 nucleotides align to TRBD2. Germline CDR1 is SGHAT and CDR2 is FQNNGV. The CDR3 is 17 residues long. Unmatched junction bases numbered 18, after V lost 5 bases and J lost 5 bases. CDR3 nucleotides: TGTGCCAGCAGCCCCGCGGTGATGGCGGGAGCGGTGAACGAGCAGTACTTC. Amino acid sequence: CASSPAVMAGAVNEQYF.

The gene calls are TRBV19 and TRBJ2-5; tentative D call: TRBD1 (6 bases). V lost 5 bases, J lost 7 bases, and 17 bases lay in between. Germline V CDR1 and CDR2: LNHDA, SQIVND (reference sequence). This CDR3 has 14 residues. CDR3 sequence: CASSVTGSDGTQYF. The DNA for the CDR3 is TGTGCCAGTAGTGTGACAGGCTCGGATGGGACCCAGTACTTC.

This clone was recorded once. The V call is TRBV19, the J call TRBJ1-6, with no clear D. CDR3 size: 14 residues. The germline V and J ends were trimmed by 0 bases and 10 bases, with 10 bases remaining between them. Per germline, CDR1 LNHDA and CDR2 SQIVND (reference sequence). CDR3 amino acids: CASSIDPRESPLHF. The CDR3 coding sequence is TGTGCCAGTAGTATAGATCCTCGGGAATCACCCCTCCACTTT.

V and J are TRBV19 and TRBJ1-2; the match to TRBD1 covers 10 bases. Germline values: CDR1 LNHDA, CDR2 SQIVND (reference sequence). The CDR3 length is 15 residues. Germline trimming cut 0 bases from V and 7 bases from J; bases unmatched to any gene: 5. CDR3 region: CASSIDGQGGLGYTF. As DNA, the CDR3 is TGTGCCAGTAGTATAGACGGACAGGGGGGACTTGGCTACACCTTC. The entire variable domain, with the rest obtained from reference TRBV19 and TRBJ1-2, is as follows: DGGITQSPKYLFRKEGQNVTLSCEQNLNHDAMYWYRQDPGQGLRLIYYSQIVNDFQKGDIAEGYSVSREKKESFPLTVTSAQKNPTAFYLCASSIDGQGGLGYTFGSGTRLTVV.

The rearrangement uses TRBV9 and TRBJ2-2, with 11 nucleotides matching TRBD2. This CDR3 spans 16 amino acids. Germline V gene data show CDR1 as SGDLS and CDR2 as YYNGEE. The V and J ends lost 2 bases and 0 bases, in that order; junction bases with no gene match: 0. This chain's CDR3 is CASSVTSGANTGELFF. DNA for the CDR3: TGTGCCAGCAGCGTGACTAGCGGGGCGAACACCGGGGAGCTGTTTTTT.

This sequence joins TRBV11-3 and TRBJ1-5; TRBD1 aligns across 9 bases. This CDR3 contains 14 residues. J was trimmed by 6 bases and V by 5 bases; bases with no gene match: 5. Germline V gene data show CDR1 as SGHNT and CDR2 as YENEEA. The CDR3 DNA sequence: TGTGCCAGCAGCCCTCGACAGGGGGTTCAGCCCCAGCATTTT. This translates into CASSPRQGVQPQHF.

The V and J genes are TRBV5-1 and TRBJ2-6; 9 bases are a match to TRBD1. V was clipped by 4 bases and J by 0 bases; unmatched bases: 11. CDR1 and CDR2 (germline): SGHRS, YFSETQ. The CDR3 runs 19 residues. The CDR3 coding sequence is TGCGCCAGCAGCCTGATGGACAGGGGACCCCTCTCTGGGGCCAACGTCCTGACTTTC. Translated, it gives CASSLMDRGPLSGANVLTF. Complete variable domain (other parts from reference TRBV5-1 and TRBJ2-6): KAGVTQTPRYLIKTRGQQVTLSCSPISGHRSVSWYQQTPGQGLQFLFEYFSETQRNKGNFPGRFSGRQFSNSRSEMNVSTLELGDSALYLCASSLMDRGPLSGANVLTFGAGSRLTVL.

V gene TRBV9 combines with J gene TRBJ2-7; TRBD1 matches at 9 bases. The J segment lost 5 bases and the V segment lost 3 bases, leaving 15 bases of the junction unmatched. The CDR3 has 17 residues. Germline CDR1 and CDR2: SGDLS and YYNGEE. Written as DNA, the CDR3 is TGTGCCAGCAGCGCCCGACCGCCGGGACAGGGAAGCGACGAGCAGTACTTC. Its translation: CASSARPPGQGSDEQYF.

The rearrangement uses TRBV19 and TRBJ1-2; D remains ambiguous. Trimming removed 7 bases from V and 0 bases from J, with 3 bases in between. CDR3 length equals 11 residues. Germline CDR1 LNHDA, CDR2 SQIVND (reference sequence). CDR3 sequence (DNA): TGTGCCAGTATCTCTAACTATGGCTACACCTTC. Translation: CASISNYGYTF. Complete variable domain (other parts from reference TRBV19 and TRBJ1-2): DGGITQSPKYLFRKEGQNVTLSCEQNLNHDAMYWYRQDPGQGLRLIYYSQIVNDFQKGDIAEGYSVSREKKESFPLTVTSAQKNPTAFYLCASISNYGYTFGSGTRLTVV.

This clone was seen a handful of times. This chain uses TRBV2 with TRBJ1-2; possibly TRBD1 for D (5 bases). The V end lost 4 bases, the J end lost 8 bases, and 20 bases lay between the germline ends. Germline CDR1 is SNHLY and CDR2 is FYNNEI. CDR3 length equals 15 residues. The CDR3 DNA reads TGTGCCAGCAGTGGGTCGACAGTTCTCCGTCGAGGCTACACCTTC. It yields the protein CASSGSTVLRRGYTF.

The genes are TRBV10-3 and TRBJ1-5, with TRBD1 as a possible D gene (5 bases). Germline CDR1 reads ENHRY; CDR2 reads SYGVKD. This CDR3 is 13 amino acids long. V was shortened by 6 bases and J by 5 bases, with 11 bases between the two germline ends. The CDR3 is CAISQTEDQPQHF. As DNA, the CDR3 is TGTGCCATCAGCCAGACAGAAGATCAGCCCCAGCATTTT.

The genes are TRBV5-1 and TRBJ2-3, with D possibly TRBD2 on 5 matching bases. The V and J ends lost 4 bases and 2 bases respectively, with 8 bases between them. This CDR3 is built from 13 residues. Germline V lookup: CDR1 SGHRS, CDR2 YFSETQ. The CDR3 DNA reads TGCGCCAGCAGCCCCGGGAACACAGATACGCAGTATTTT. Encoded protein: CASSPGNTDTQYF. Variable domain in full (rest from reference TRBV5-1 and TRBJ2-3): KAGVTQTPRYLIKTRGQQVTLSCSPISGHRSVSWYQQTPGQGLQFLFEYFSETQRNKGNFPGRFSGRQFSNSRSEMNVSTLELGDSALYLCASSPGNTDTQYFGPGTRLTVL.

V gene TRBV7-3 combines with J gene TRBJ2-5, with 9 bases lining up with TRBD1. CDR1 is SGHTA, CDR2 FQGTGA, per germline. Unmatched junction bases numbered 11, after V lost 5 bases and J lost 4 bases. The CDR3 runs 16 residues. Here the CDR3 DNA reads TGTGCCAGCAGCCTATCTGACAGGGGGGGACGAGAGACCCAGTACTTC. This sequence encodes CASSLSDRGGRETQYF.

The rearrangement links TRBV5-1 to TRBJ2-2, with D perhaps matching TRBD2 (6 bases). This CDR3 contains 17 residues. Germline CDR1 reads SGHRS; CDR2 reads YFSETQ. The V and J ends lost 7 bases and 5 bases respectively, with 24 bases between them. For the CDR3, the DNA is TGCGCCAGCTCCCCACCCCTTGGCGGGGCCGGGACCGGGGAGCTGTTTTTT. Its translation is CASSPPLGGAGTGELFF. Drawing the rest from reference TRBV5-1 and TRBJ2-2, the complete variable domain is KAGVTQTPRYLIKTRGQQVTLSCSPISGHRSVSWYQQTPGQGLQFLFEYFSETQRNKGNFPGRFSGRQFSNSRSEMNVSTLELGDSALYLCASSPPLGGAGTGELFFGEGSRLTVL.

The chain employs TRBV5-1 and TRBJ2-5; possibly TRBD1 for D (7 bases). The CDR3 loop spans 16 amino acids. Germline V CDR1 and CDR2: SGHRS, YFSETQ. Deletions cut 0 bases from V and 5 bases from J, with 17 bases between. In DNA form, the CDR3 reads TGCGCCAGCAGCTTGGCCCAGGGGGGAGCTACGGAGACCCAGTACTTC. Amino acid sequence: CASSLAQGGATETQYF. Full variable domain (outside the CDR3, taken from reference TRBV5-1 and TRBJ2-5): KAGVTQTPRYLIKTRGQQVTLSCSPISGHRSVSWYQQTPGQGLQFLFEYFSETQRNKGNFPGRFSGRQFSNSRSEMNVSTLELGDSALYLCASSLAQGGATETQYFGPGTRLLVL.

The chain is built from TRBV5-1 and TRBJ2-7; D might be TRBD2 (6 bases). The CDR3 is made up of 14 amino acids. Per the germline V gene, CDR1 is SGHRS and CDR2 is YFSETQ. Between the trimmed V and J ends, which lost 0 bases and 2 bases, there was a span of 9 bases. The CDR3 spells CASSLVGTPYEQYF. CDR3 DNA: TGCGCCAGCAGCTTGGTGGGGACTCCCTACGAGCAGTACTTC.

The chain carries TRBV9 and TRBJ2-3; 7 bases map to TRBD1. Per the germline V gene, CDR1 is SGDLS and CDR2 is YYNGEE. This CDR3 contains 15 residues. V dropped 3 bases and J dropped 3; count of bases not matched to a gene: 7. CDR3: CASSGQGFGTDTQYF. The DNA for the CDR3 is TGTGCCAGCAGCGGACAGGGTTTCGGGACAGATACGCAGTATTTT.

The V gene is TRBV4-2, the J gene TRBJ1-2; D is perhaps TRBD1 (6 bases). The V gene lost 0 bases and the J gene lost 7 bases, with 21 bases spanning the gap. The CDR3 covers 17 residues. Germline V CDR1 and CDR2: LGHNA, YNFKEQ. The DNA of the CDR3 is TGTGCCAGCAGCCAAGATCCCGGGGGGCTAGTCCTGGTTGGCTACACCTTC. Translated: CASSQDPGGLVLVGYTF.

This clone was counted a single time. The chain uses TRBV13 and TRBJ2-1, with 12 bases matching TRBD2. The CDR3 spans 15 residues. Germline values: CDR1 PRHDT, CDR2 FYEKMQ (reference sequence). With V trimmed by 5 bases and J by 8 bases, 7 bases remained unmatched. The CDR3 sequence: CASSPLAGGVDEQFF. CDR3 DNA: TGTGCCAGCAGCCCACTAGCGGGAGGAGTGGATGAGCAGTTCTTC.